This TCR beta chain is from a study of blood T cell repertoires in COVID-19. The trim removed 6 bases at V and 4 bases at J, leaving 4 bases unmatched. The V gene's germline CDR1 is SNHLY and CDR2 FYNNEI. CDR3 size: 15 residues. Source study methods: Researchers report that nucleated cell counts were estimated from reference gene primer amplification. Method: immunoSEQ multiplex PCR; TCRdb's copy keeps in-frame clones and lacks some. V and J calls plus clone size are reproduced from that table; the DNA served to infer D and trimming. The profile shows 200,000 to 250,000 clones, about 79% of them singletons.

Sequenced: PBMCs or T cells enriched from blood (not recorded which). The V call is TRBV2, the J call TRBJ2-3, with 13 positions matching TRBD2. This sequence originates from an older woman who had recovered from COVID-19. CDR3 nucleotide sequence: TGTGCCAGCAGGGAACTAGCGGGAGGGCCAGATACGCAGTATTTT. It translates to CASRELAGGPDTQYF.